Detailed here is one T cell receptor beta chain. As originally analysed: Cell counts per sample came from amplifying reference gene primers. TCRdb's copy holds only in-frame clones and misses some; the assay was immunoSEQ multiplex PCR. D and trimming were read from the DNA, whereas the V and J calls and clone size are those reported in that table. The sample holds 200,000 to 250,000 clones, 80% to 90% seen once. The data stem from a study of blood T cell repertoires in COVID-19. In the study overall: The United States, Italy and Spain supplied acute and convalescent COVID-19 samples. PBMCs, B-cell-depleted T cells, or T cells were the source of the cDNA or gDNA that made up the material.

Sequencing input: peripheral blood. This sequence was found in a woman aged 50 to 65 with acute or convalescent COVID-19.

CDR3 residues: CASSPETRGSYNEQFF. In DNA form, the CDR3 reads TGTGCCAGCTCCCCCGAGACCCGAGGGTCCTACAATGAGCAGTTCTTC. The genes are TRBV18 and TRBJ2-1; a possible D gene is TRBD2 (5 bases). The V gene's germline CDR1 is KGHSH and CDR2 LQKENI. The CDR3 length is 16 residues. V lost 6 bases and J lost 1, with 16 bases in between.